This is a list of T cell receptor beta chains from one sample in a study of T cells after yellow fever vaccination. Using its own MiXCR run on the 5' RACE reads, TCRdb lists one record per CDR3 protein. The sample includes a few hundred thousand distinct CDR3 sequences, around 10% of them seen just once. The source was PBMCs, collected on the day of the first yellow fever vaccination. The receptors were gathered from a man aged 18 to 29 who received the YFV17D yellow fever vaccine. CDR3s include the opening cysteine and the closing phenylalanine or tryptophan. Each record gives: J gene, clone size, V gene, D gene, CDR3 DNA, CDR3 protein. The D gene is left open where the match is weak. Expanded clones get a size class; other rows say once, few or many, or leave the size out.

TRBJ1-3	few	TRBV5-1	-	TGCGCCAGCAGCTCCGGGCCCCGGGACACCATATATTTT	CASSSGPRDTIYF
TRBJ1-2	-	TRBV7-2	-	TGTGCCAGCAGCTTCTGGGGGGGCGAAGGTGGCTACACCTTC	CASSFWGGEGGYTF
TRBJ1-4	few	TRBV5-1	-	TGCGCCAGCAGCCCCAGGGAAGGTGAAAAACTGTTTTTT	CASSPREGEKLFF
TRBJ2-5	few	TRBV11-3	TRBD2	TGTGCCAGCAGCCCCGGGACTAGCGGGGGGGCCTGGGAGACCCAGTACTTC	CASSPGTSGGAWETQYF
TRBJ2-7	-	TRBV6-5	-	TGTGCCAGCAGTTACTCGGGTACCGCCGGGGACGAGCAGTACTTC	CASSYSGTAGDEQYF
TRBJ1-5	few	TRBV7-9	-	TGTGCCAGCAGCGCCGATTATAGCAATCAGCCCCAGCATTTT	CASSADYSNQPQHF
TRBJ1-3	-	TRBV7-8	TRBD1	TGTGCCAGCAGCTGGGGACAGGGCCCTATGTATTTT	CASSWGQGPMYF
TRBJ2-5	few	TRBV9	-	TGTGCCAGCAGCGTAGATACGGGCTCTCCCTGGACCCAGTACTTC	CASSVDTGSPWTQYF
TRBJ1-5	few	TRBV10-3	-	TGTGCCATCAGGAACAGAAACCAGCCCCAGCATTTT	CAIRNRNQPQHF
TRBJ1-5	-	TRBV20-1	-	TGCAGTGCTAGAGATAATTGGAATCAGCCCCAGCATTTT	CSARDNWNQPQHF
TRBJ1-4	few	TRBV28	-	TGTGCCAGCAGTTCCCCTGTTGCAACTAATGAAAAACTGTTTTTT	CASSSPVATNEKLFF
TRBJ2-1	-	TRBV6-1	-	TGTGCCAGCAAGGAGGTGAGCTCCTACAATGAGCAGTTCTTC	CASKEVSSYNEQFF
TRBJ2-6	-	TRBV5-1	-	TGCGCCAGCAGCTTTTTAACCGGGTCAGATTCCTCTGGGGCCAACGTCCTGACTTTC	CASSFLTGSDSSGANVLTF
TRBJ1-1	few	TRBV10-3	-	TGTGCCATCAGCTTAGGAAACACTGAAGCTTTCTTT	CAISLGNTEAFF
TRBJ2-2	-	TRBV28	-	TGTGCCAGCAGTCAATCTTCACCCCGGGGAGCGGTCACCGGGGAGCTGTTTTTT	CASSQSSPRGAVTGELFF
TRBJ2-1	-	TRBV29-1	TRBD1	TGCAGCGTTGTTCCCCGGGACAGTGAGCAGTTCTTC	CSVVPRDSEQFF
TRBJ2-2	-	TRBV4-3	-	TGCGCCAGCAGCCAAGAGGGAGCCGACAGTCCCACCGGGGAGCTGTTTTTT	CASSQEGADSPTGELFF
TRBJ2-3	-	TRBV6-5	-	TGTGCCAGCAGTTACTCGTTGGGCCCGACAGATACGCAGTATTTT	CASSYSLGPTDTQYF
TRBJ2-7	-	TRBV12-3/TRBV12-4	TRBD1	TGTGCCAGCAGTTGGGGGACAGGGTTGTCCTACGAGCAGTACTTC	CASSWGTGLSYEQYF
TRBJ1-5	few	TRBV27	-	TGTGCCAGCAGTTCCCCGGGAGGGCGGCAGCCCCAGCATTTT	CASSSPGGRQPQHF
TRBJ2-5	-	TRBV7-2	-	TGTGCCAGCAGCCGAAGGACCTTCGAAGAGACCCAGTACTTC	CASSRRTFEETQYF
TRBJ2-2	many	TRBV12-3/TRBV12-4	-	TGTGCCAGCAGTTTAGCGGGTCGGACCGGGGAGCTGTTTTTT	CASSLAGRTGELFF
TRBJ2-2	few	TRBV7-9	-	TGTGCCAGCCTGGCCGTCGGGGAGCTGTTTTTT	CASLAVGELFF
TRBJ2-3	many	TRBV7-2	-	TGTGCCAGCAGCTTAGACAGGTCGAGCACAGATACGCAGTATTTT	CASSLDRSSTDTQYF
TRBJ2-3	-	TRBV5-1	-	TGCGCCAGCAGCTTGGGAACCCCTAGCACAGATACGCAGTATTTT	CASSLGTPSTDTQYF
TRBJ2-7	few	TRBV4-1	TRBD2	TGCGCCAGCAGCCAAGCCCAACTAGCGGAACCCTACGAGCAGTACTTC	CASSQAQLAEPYEQYF
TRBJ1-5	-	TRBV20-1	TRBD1	TGCAGTGCTCGGGACAGATGGCAGCCCCAGCATTTT	CSARDRWQPQHF
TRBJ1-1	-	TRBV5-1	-	TGCGCCAGCAGCTTGGCCATGGTCGGCAGCACTGAAGCTTTCTTT	CASSLAMVGSTEAFF
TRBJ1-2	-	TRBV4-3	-	TGCGCCAGCAGCCAAGATTCGTTGATTTCACAATCACCCCTCTATGGCTACACCTTC	CASSQDSLISQSPLYGYTF
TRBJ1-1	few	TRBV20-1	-	TGCAGTGCTAGAGTGATTGGGGATTGGACTGAAGCTTTCTTT	CSARVIGDWTEAFF
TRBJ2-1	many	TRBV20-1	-	TGCAGTGCTCGAAGCTACAATGAGCAGTTCTTC	CSARSYNEQFF
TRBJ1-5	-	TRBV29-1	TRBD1	TGCAGCGCTGTGACAGGGGCGAACAATCAGCCCCAGCATTTT	CSAVTGANNQPQHF
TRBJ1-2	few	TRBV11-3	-	TGTGCCAGCAGCTTCATTTTTGGCAAGTTCTATGGCTACACCTTC	CASSFIFGKFYGYTF
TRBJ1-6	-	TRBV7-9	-	TGTGCCAGCAGCTTGAGTCTGGGCTCACCCCTCCACTTT	CASSLSLGSPLHF
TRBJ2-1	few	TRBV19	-	TGTGCCAGTAGTATAGTAGGACTCCCCAATGAGCAGTTCTTC	CASSIVGLPNEQFF
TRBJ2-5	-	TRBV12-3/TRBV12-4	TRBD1	TGTGCCAGCAGTCCGACCGGACAGGGATATGCAGAGACCCAGTACTTC	CASSPTGQGYAETQYF
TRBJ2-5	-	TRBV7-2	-	TGTGCCAGCAGCAGCCCGGAAGAGACCCAGTACTTC	CASSSPEETQYF